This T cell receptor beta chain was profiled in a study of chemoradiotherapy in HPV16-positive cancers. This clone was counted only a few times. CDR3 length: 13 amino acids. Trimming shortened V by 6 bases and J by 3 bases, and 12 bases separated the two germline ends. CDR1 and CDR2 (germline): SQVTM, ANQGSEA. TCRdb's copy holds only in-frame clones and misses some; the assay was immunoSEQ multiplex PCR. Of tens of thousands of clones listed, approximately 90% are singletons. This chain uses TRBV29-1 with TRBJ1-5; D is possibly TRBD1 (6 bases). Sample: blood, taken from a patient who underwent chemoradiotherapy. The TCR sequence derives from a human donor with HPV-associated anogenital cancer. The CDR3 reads CSVRGGSNQPQHF. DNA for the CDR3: TGCAGCGTCCGGGGGGGCTCCAATCAGCCCCAGCATTTT.